A selection of T cell receptor beta chains follows, all from one sample in a study of shared clonotypes between healthy human individuals. TCRdb keeps only in-frame clones here, not all; method: immunoSEQ multiplex PCR. The sample records about 110,000 clones, about 67% being singletons. The sequenced material came from memory CD8+ T cells sorted from blood. Source of these receptors: a woman in her twenties or thirties in good health. Each CDR3 is given with its conserved first and last residue. D genes are given only for firm matches. Rows may omit the clone size; those that give it use once, few, many or a size class.

D,size,V,J,DNA,CDR3
-,-,TRBV27,TRBJ2-7,TGTGCCAGCGGGCCTAGCGTCGACGAGCAGTACTTC,CASGPSVDEQYF
-,-,TRBV19,TRBJ1-5,TGTGCCAGTAGAACCCAACAGGGCTCCGGTGGGCAGCCCCAGCATTTT,CASRTQQGSGGQPQHF
-,once,TRBV28,TRBJ2-7,TGTGCCAGCATTGCCCAGGGGAACGAGCAGTACTTC,CASIAQGNEQYF
TRBD2,-,TRBV5-1,TRBJ2-1,TGCGCCAGCAGCACCGAACTAGCGGCCTCCTACAATGAGCAGTTCTTC,CASSTELAASYNEQFF
TRBD2,-,TRBV19,TRBJ2-1,TGTGCCAGTAGTGCACAAGCGGGAGTGGCCTACAATGAGCAGTTCTTC,CASSAQAGVAYNEQFF
-,-,TRBV13,TRBJ2-7,TGTGCCAGCAGCAAAACCGGGACACCTTACTACGAGCAGTACTTC,CASSKTGTPYYEQYF
TRBD1,-,TRBV2,TRBJ1-5,TGTGCCAGCAGGGGCGGACAGGGCAATCAGCCCCAGCATTTT,CASRGGQGNQPQHF
-,-,TRBV2,TRBJ2-7,TGTGCCAGCAGTTCCGCCGAGCCCTACGAGCAGTACTTC,CASSSAEPYEQYF
TRBD1,-,TRBV28,TRBJ2-1,TGTGCCAGCAGCCGGACAGGGGTGGGGAGGGGCCACTACAATGAGCAGTTCTTC,CASSRTGVGRGHYNEQFF
-,-,TRBV27,TRBJ1-3,TGTGCCAGCAGTCCAACCTTTGGGTACACCATATATTTT,CASSPTFGYTIYF
TRBD1,-,TRBV2,TRBJ2-2,TGTGCCAGCAGTGGGGGACAGGGGGCGACCGGGGAGCTGTTTTTT,CASSGGQGATGELFF
-,-,TRBV6-1,TRBJ1-3,TGTGCCAGCAGTGTAGGGGTGGAGGGAAACACCATATATTTT,CASSVGVEGNTIYF
TRBD1,few,TRBV2,TRBJ2-7,TGTGCCAGCAGTGGACAGGGGGTCGAGCAGTACTTC,CASSGQGVEQYF
-,few,TRBV28,TRBJ2-7,TGTGCCAGCAGTTTATTTCGGGGGAACGAGCAGTACTTC,CASSLFRGNEQYF
TRBD1,-,TRBV6-4,TRBJ2-3,TGTGCCAGCAGTGACTCGGTCGGCGGGACAGGGGGCACAGATACGCAGTATTTT,CASSDSVGGTGGTDTQYF
-,-,TRBV19,TRBJ1-5,TGTGCCAGTAGCAAGTTTACTGGTGTTAGGGGTCAGCCCCAGCATTTT,CASSKFTGVRGQPQHF
-,few,TRBV5-5,TRBJ2-7,TGTGCCAGCAGCTTGGCTGACAGCTCCTACGAGCAGTACTTC,CASSLADSSYEQYF
TRBD1,-,TRBV25-1,TRBJ1-5,TGTGCCAGCAGTGCGGGACAGGTTGAAAATCAGCCCCAGCATTTT,CASSAGQVENQPQHF
TRBD1,-,TRBV7-9,TRBJ1-2,TGTGCCAGCAGCTCCCGGGACAGGGTGAAGGAGGGACCTGGCTACACCTTC,CASSSRDRVKEGPGYTF
TRBD1,-,TRBV7-3,TRBJ1-1,TGTGCCAGCAGCTCACAGGGGGACACTGAAGCTTTCTTT,CASSSQGDTEAFF
-,few,TRBV2,TRBJ2-2,TGTGCCAGCAGTGAACGGTTGGGGAACACCGGGGAGCTGTTTTTT,CASSERLGNTGELFF
TRBD2,-,TRBV5-6,TRBJ2-2,TGTGCCAGCAGCTTGGCTAGCGGAAACACCGGGGAGCTGTTTTTT,CASSLASGNTGELFF
TRBD2,-,TRBV25-1,TRBJ2-1,TGTGCCAGCAGTGCGAGTAGCGGGAGTGCCTACAATGAGCAGTTCTTC,CASSASSGSAYNEQFF
-,few,TRBV4-1,TRBJ2-7,TGCGCCAGCAGCCAAGGGGGAATTGAGCAGTACTTC,CASSQGGIEQYF
-,-,TRBV14,TRBJ2-7,TGTGCCAGCAGCCAAGGCGTTCTAAGGGGCGGGTCCTACGAGCAGTACTTC,CASSQGVLRGGSYEQYF
TRBD1,-,TRBV6-1,TRBJ2-3,TGTGCCAGCAGTTGGACAGGGCAGGACACAGATACGCAGTATTTT,CASSWTGQDTDTQYF
TRBD2,-,TRBV6-9,TRBJ2-7,TGTGCCAGCAGTTACGCTAGCGGCTCCTACGAGCAGTACTTC,CASSYASGSYEQYF
-,-,TRBV4-1,TRBJ2-7,TGCGCCAGCAGCCAAGGGTATAGCGGCCACCTTTCAAGCTCCTACGAGCAGTACTTC,CASSQGYSGHLSSSYEQYF
TRBD1,-,TRBV6-4,TRBJ1-1,TGTGCCAGCAGAGAAACGGGACAGGGTCCAGGCGAAGCTTTCTTT,CASRETGQGPGEAFF
-,-,TRBV6-1,TRBJ1-4,TGTGCCAGCAGTGAAGTCCTTGGGGGTGAAAAACTGTTTTTT,CASSEVLGGEKLFF
TRBD1,few,TRBV27,TRBJ2-7,TGTGCCAGCAGTTTATTGGGACAGAGCTACGAGCAGTACTTC,CASSLLGQSYEQYF
-,-,TRBV6-6,TRBJ1-1,TGTGCCAGCAGCCCCCGGGACACTGAAGCTTTCTTT,CASSPRDTEAFF
TRBD2,-,TRBV9,TRBJ2-2,TGTGCCAGCAGCGTAGATCTAGCGGGAAGTGGGGAGCTGTTTTTT,CASSVDLAGSGELFF
-,-,TRBV7-2,TRBJ2-7,TGTGCCAGCAGCCCCGATAACTCTGACGAGCAGTACTTC,CASSPDNSDEQYF
TRBD1,-,TRBV27,TRBJ2-7,TGTGCCAGCAGTTTGATACAGGGGGCTGGCGAGCAGTACTTC,CASSLIQGAGEQYF
TRBD2,-,TRBV5-6,TRBJ2-1,TGTGCCAGCAGCTGGGGGACTACCGAGGTCTACAATGAGCAGTTCTTC,CASSWGTTEVYNEQFF
-,-,TRBV19,TRBJ2-7,TGTGCCAGTAGTAAGAAGGACGGGTCCTACGAGCAGTACTTC,CASSKKDGSYEQYF
TRBD1,many,TRBV19,TRBJ1-1,TGTGCCAGTTCTCTGGGGGGACAGGGTTTTCAAACGGTCCTGAACACTGAAGCTTTCTTT,CASSLGGQGFQTVLNTEAFF
-,-,TRBV19,TRBJ1-1,TGTGCCAGTACCATAGGGACGGGTGGTGAAGCTTTCTTT,CASTIGTGGEAFF
-,few,TRBV2,TRBJ1-2,TGTGCCAGCAGTCCGACAGGAAGCTATGGCTACACCTTC,CASSPTGSYGYTF
-,once,TRBV6-6,TRBJ1-5,TGTGCCAGCAGTTACTCGAACCTCAGTGGCAATCAGCCCCAGCATTTT,CASSYSNLSGNQPQHF
TRBD2,-,TRBV2,TRBJ2-7,TGTGCCAGCAAAAAGCGGGAGATCGAAGAGCAGTACTTC,CASKKREIEEQYF
TRBD1,-,TRBV27,TRBJ2-3,TGTGCCAGCAGATGGACAGGGGGTTGGACAGATACGCAGTATTTT,CASRWTGGWTDTQYF
TRBD1,few,TRBV6-1,TRBJ1-4,TGTGCCAGCAGTGAAGCGTCGGGGCAGGGGGATGAAAAACTGTTTTTT,CASSEASGQGDEKLFF
-,-,TRBV2,TRBJ2-1,TGTGCCAGCAGTGTGGCGCCTGAGCAGTTCTTC,CASSVAPEQFF
TRBD1,-,TRBV6-1,TRBJ2-5,TGTGCCAGCAGTGAAGGGGAAGGGGGCGCAGAGACCCAGTACTTC,CASSEGEGGAETQYF
-,-,TRBV19,TRBJ1-5,TGTGCCAGTAGTGTGAGGGGAGCTAATCAGCCCCAGCATTTT,CASSVRGANQPQHF
-,-,TRBV28,TRBJ2-1,TGTGCCAGCAGTATATTCCTCTCTTCCTACAATGAGCAGTTCTTC,CASSIFLSSYNEQFF
-,-,TRBV19,TRBJ2-7,TGTGCCAGTAGTCTTACCGGGAAAACCTACGAGCAGTACTTC,CASSLTGKTYEQYF
-,-,TRBV7-8,TRBJ2-2,TGTGCCAGCAGCTTCCCGAGCGGGGAGCTGTTTTTT,CASSFPSGELFF
TRBD2,-,TRBV30,TRBJ2-1,TGTGCCTGGAGTGCCCTCGGCGCGGGAGGTTACAATGAGCAGTTCTTC,CAWSALGAGGYNEQFF
TRBD1,-,TRBV7-7,TRBJ2-3,TGTGCCAGCAGCTTAGGACAGGGTGATACGCAGTATTTT,CASSLGQGDTQYF
-,-,TRBV7-2,TRBJ2-2,TGTGCCAGCAGCTACTACACCGGGGAGCTGTTTTTT,CASSYYTGELFF